Below, one T cell receptor (beta chain) is given with its context. Its matching antigen is unknown. The data were obtained in a study of shared clonotypes between healthy human individuals. Study-level background: Each donor contributed plates that comprised three CD4 naive, three CD4 memory, two CD8 naive and one CD8 memory.

CD45RO-negative cells were positively selected for CCR7, leaving out terminally differentiated effector memory CD45RA+ cells. Sequenced by immunoSEQ multiplex PCR; TCRdb stores in-frame clones only, minus some. The sample includes about 2 million clones, 85% to 95% of them seen just once. Study-wide results and limits: Sequencing depth was expected to influence donor clonotype sharing. Naive subsets, compared against memory subsets, generally had larger estimated richness values. Lower generation probabilities were found for non-shared clonotypes than for those shared by all four donors.

CDR3 length equals 14 residues. Looked up from germline, CDR1 is MGHDK and CDR2 is SYGVNS. After removal of 4 bases from V and 6 bases from J, the junction contained 6 bases not matched to a gene. V and J are TRBV25-1 and TRBJ1-5; 7 bases are shared with TRBD1. Sequenced sample: naive CD8+ T cells sorted from blood. This clonotype was sampled from a man between 18 and 35 years old in good health. The CDR3 sequence is CASSVQGVGQPQHF. In DNA, the CDR3 is TGTGCCAGCAGTGTCCAGGGGGTGGGTCAGCCCCAGCATTTT. The whole variable domain, filled in from reference TRBV25-1 and TRBJ1-5, reads EADIYQTPRYLVIGTGKKITLECSQTMGHDKMYWYQQDPGMELHLIHYSYGVNSTEKGDLSSESTVSRIRTEHFPLTLESARPSHTSQYLCASSVQGVGQPQHFGDGTRLSIL.